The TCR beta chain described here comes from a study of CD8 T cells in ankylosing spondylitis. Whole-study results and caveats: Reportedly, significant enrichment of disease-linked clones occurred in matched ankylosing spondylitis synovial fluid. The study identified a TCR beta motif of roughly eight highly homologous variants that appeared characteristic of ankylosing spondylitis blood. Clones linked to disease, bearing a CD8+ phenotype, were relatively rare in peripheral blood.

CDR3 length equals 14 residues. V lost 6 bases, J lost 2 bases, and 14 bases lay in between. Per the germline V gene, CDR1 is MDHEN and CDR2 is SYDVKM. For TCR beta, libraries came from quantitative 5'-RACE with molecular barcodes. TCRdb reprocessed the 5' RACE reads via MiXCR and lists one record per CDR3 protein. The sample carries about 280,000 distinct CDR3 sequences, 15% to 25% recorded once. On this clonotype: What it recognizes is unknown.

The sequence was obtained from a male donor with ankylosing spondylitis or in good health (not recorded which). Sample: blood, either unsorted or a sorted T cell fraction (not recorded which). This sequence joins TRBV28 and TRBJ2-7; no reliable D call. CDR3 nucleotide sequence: TGTGCCAGCAGGGACGGGTCGAACCCCTACGAGCAGTACGTC. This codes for CASRDGSNPYEQYV.